This T cell receptor beta chain appears in the sequencing data of a study of Ad26.COV2.S vaccination and SARS-CoV-2 variants. Across the whole study: Donor allocation was to the COV1001 Ad26.COV2.S trial arm.

The CDR3 is 11 amino acids. Losses at the gene ends were 4 bases for V and 12 bases for J; bases not matched to a gene: 0. Germline values: CDR1 SNHLY, CDR2 FYNNEI. Treatment indicated: roughly 20 received Ad26.COV2.S at low or high dose, single or two shots; 5 received placebo; per-sample allocation not given. Sampling occurred on day 63 after the first vaccine or placebo injection. At a Boston site, the person donating was an adult of 18-55 years. Study-level findings and limits: A substantial breadth of spike-specific CD8+ and CD4+ T cell responses after vaccination has been reported. Placebo recipients showed lower spike-specific TCR breadth than vaccinees.

The repertoire was sequenced with immunoSEQ multiplex PCR; TCRdb's copy has only in-frame clones and lacks some. The data contain about 460,000 clones, 80% to 90% of them singletons. To note about this clone: The antigen remains undetermined.

Sample: peripheral blood, taken in a trial of Ad26.COV2.S vaccine versus placebo. The chain has TRBV2 and TRBJ2-1, with TRBD2 matching over 10 bases. The clonotype was recovered from a person aged 18-65 years who received the Ad26.COV2.S COVID-19 vaccine or a placebo. CDR3 region: CASSVAGGQFF. In DNA form, the CDR3 reads TGTGCCAGCAGTGTAGCGGGAGGGCAGTTCTTC.